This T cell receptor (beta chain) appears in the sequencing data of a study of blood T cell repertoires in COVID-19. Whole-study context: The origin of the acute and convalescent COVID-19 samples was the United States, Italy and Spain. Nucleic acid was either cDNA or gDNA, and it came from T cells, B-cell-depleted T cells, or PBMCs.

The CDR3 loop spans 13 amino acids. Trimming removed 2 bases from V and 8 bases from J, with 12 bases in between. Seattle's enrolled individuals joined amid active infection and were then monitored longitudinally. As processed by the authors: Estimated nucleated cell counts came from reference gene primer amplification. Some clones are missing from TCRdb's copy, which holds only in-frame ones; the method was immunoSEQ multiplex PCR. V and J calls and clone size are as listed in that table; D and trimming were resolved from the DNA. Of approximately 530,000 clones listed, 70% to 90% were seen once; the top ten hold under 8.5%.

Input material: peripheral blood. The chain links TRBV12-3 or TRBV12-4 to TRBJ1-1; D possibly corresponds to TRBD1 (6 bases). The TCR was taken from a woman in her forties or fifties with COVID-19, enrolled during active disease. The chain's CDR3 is CASSLTGQSEAFF. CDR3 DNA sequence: TGTGCCAGCAGTTTAACAGGGCAGAGCGAAGCTTTCTTT.